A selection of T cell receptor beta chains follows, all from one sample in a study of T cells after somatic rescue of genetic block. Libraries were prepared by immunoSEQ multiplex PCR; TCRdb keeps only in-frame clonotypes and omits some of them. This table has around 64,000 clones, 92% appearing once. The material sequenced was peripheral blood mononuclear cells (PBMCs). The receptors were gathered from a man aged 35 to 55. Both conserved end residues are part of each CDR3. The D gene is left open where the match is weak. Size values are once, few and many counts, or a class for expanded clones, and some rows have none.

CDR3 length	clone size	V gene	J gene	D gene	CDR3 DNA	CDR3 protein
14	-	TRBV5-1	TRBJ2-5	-	TGCGCCAGCAGCTTGGGACAGTATCAAGAGACCCAGTACTTC	CASSLGQYQETQYF
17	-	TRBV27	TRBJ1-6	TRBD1	TGTGCCAGCAGTCCCCTCGGGGGACAGGGAAGGAATTCACCCCTCCACTTT	CASSPLGGQGRNSPLHF
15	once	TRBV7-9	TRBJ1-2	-	TGTGCCAGCAGCTTAGAGTTTGGTGGAGGGAATGGCTACACCTTC	CASSLEFGGGNGYTF
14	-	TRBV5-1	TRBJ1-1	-	TGCGCCAGCAGCTTATGGCAGGGGAACACTGAAGCTTTCTTT	CASSLWQGNTEAFF
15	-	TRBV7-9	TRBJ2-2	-	TGTGCCAGCAGCTTTGCCCCCTCCCTCGCCGGGGAGCTGTTTTTT	CASSFAPSLAGELFF
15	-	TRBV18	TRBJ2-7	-	TGTGCCAGCTCACCATCCGGGAGAGCCCCCTACGAGCAGTACTTC	CASSPSGRAPYEQYF
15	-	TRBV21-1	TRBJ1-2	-	TGTGCCAGCAGCAAAGTGTCCAGGGAGATCGATGGCTACACCTTC	CASSKVSREIDGYTF
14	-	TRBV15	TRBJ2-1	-	TGTGCCACCAGCAGATCCTGGCAGGGAAATGAGCAGTTCTTC	CATSRSWQGNEQFF
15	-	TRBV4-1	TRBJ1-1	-	TGCGCCAGCACGCGACTAGGGGGAGGGAACACTGAAGCTTTCTTT	CASTRLGGGNTEAFF
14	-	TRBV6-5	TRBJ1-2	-	TGTGCCAGCAGCCCAGCAATCCGGGACTATGGCTACACCTTC	CASSPAIRDYGYTF
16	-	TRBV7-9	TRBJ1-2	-	TGTGCCAGCAGCTACAGCGGTAGGAAACCTAACTATGGCTACACCTTC	CASSYSGRKPNYGYTF
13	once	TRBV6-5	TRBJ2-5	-	TGTGCCAGCAGGCGGGGACTCCCGGAGACCCAGTACTTC	CASRRGLPETQYF
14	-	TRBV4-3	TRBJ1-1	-	TGCGCCAGCAGCCAAGATCCGGCCGGGGGGGTTGCTTTCTTT	CASSQDPAGGVAFF
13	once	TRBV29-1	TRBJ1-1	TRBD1	TGCAGCGTTGTCCAGGGGGCAGGTACTGAAGCTTTCTTT	CSVVQGAGTEAFF
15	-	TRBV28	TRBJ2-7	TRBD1	TGTGCCAGCAGATCCGGGACAGGGGAAACCTACGAGCAGTACTTC	CASRSGTGETYEQYF
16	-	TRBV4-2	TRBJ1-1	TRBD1	TGTGCCAGCAGCCAAGGACAGGGGACTATGAACACTGAAGCTTTCTTT	CASSQGQGTMNTEAFF
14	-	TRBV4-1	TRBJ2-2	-	TGCGCCAGCAGCCAAGCCGGATACACCGGGGAGCTGTTTTTT	CASSQAGYTGELFF
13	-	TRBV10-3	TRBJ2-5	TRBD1	TGTGCCATCAGTGTCGACAGGGGGGAGACCCAGTACTTC	CAISVDRGETQYF
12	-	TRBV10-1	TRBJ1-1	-	TGCGCCAGCAAGGGTCTGGACACTGAAGCTTTCTTT	CASKGLDTEAFF
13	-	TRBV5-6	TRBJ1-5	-	TGTGCCAGCAGCTTGGCAGGGAGTCAGCCCCAGCATTTT	CASSLAGSQPQHF
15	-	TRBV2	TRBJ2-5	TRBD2	TGTGCCAGCAGGGGAGCGGGGGCCAGACAAGAGACCCAGTACTTC	CASRGAGARQETQYF
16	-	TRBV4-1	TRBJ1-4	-	TGCGCCAGCAGCCAAGTACGGATTGCAACTAATGAAAAACTGTTTTTT	CASSQVRIATNEKLFF
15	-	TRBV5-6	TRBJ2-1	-	TGTGCCAGCAGCCACCTTCAGGCCACGATGAATGAGCAGTTCTTC	CASSHLQATMNEQFF
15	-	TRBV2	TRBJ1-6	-	TGTGCCAGCAGTCCTCGGACAACCTATAATTCACCCCTCCACTTT	CASSPRTTYNSPLHF
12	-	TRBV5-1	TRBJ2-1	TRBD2	TGCGCCAGCAAAGCGGGAGGCAATGAGCAGTTCTTC	CASKAGGNEQFF
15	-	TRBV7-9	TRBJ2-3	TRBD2	TGTGCCACCCGCGATGCGGCGGGAGGGCCTTTAACGCAGTATTTT	CATRDAAGGPLTQYF
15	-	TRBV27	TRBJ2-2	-	TGTGCCAGCAGGGGCGGGGGCATCGACACCGGGGAGCTGTTTTTT	CASRGGGIDTGELFF
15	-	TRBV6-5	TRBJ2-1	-	TGTGCCAGCACCCTGGGGCAGGGCCCCTACAATGAGCAGTTCTTC	CASTLGQGPYNEQFF
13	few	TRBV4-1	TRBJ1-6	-	TGCGCCAGCAGCCAAGAAGGCAATTCACCCCTCCACTTT	CASSQEGNSPLHF
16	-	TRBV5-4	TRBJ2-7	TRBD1	TGTGCCAGCAGCGGACAAACAGGGGGCGCCCGGAACGAGCAGTACTTC	CASSGQTGGARNEQYF
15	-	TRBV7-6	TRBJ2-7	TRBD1	TGTGCCAGCAGCTTAAAGGGACAGGGGGCGGTGGAGCAGTACTTC	CASSLKGQGAVEQYF
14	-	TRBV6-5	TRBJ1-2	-	TGTGCCAGCAGTGAGGGAATAGCTAACTATGGCTACACCTTC	CASSEGIANYGYTF
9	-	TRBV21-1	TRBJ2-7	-	TGTGCCGGACCCAGCGAGCAGTACTTC	CAGPSEQYF
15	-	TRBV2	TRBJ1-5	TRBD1	TGTGCCAGCAGTGAAGGGGGACAGAGCAATCAGCCCCAGCATTTT	CASSEGGQSNQPQHF
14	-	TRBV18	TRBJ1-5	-	TGTGCCAGCTCACCAAGTAACGGAGATCAGCCCCAGCATTTT	CASSPSNGDQPQHF
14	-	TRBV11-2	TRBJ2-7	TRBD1	TGTGCCAGCAGCTTAAGGCAGGGGGCAGGGGAGCAGTACTTC	CASSLRQGAGEQYF
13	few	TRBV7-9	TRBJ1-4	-	TGTGCCAGCAGCTACGACCCGGGGGAAAAACTGTTTTTT	CASSYDPGEKLFF
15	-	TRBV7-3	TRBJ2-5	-	TGTGCCAGCAGCTTACGGGCAGGGAGGATGGAGACCCAGTACTTC	CASSLRAGRMETQYF
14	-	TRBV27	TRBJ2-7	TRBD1	TGTGCCAGCAGTCGGGCGACAGGGGTCTACGAGCAGTACTTC	CASSRATGVYEQYF
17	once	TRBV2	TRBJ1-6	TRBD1	TGTGCCAGCGGGGGGACAGGGTCAAGCTCCTATAATTCACCCCTCCACTTT	CASGGTGSSSYNSPLHF
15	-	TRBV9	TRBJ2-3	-	TGTGCCAGCAGTCGGGACGGAGCTAGCACAGATACGCAGTATTTT	CASSRDGASTDTQYF
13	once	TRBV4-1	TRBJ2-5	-	TGCGCCAGCGCGAGGGCCGAGAAAGAGACCCAGTACTTC	CASARAEKETQYF
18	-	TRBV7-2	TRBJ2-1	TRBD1	TGTGCCAGCAGCCAGTGGATGGTCGGGACAGGGGAGGAGAATGAGCAGTTCTTC	CASSQWMVGTGEENEQFF
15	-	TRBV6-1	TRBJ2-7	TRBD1	TGTGCCAGCAGTGAGGGACAGGGGATTCCGACCGAGCAGTACTTC	CASSEGQGIPTEQYF
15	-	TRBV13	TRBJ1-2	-	TGTGCCAGCAGGCTTGGAGGGGGATCCGACTATGGCTACACCTTC	CASRLGGGSDYGYTF
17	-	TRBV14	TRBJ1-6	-	TGTGCCAGCAGCCAAGATTGGGGGGTTTCCTATAATTCACCCCTCCACTTT	CASSQDWGVSYNSPLHF
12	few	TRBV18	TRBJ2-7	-	TGTGCCAGCTCACCAGGTTGGTACGAGCAGTACTTC	CASSPGWYEQYF
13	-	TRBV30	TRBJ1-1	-	TGTGCCTGGGATTCCAGCTTGGACACTGAAGCTTTCTTT	CAWDSSLDTEAFF
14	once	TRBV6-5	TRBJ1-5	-	TGTGCCACCCGAATAGCAGGGTTCAATCAGCCCCAGCATTTT	CATRIAGFNQPQHF
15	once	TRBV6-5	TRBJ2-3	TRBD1	TGTGCCAGCAGTACGACAGGGGGCTTACGAGATACGCAGTATTTT	CASSTTGGLRDTQYF
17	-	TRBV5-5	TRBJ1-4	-	TGTGCCAGCAGCCTCTGGGGTGGGTTTGCAACTAATGAAAAACTGTTTTTT	CASSLWGGFATNEKLFF
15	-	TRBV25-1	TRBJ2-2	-	TGTGCCAGCAGTGAATATTCCAGGGTTACCGGGGAGCTGTTTTTT	CASSEYSRVTGELFF
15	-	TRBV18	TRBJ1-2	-	TGTGCCAGCTCACCAGTTGGCAGAAACTCCTATGGCTACACCTTC	CASSPVGRNSYGYTF
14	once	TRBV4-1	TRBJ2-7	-	TGCGCCAGCAGCCAAGTCCGAGGGGGTGGGGAGCAGTACTTC	CASSQVRGGGEQYF
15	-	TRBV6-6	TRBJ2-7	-	TGTGCCAGCAGCTACCCCCCCGCGGGCCTCTACGAGCAGTACTTC	CASSYPPAGLYEQYF
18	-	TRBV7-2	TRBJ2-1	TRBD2	TGTGCCAGCAGCTCGAGACTAGCGGGAGGGCAGCGGTACGATGAGCAGTTCTTC	CASSSRLAGGQRYDEQFF
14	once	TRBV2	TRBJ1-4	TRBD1	TGTGCCAGCAGTCAGGGGGGAGCTAATGAAAAACTGTTTTTT	CASSQGGANEKLFF